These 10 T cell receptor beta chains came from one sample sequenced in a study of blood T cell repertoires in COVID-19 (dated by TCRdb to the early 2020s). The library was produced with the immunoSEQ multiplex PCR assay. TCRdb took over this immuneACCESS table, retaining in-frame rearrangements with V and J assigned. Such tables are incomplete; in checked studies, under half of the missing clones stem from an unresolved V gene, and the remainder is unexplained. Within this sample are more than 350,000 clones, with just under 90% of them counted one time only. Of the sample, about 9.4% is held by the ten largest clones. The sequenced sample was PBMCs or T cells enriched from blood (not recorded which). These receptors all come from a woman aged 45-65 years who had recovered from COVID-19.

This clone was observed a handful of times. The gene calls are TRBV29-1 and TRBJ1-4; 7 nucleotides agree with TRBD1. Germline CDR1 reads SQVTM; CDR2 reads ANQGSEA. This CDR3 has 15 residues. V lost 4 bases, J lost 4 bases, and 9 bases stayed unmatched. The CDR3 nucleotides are TGCAGCGTTGCCGGGACAGAAGCCGATAATGAAAAACTGTTTTTT. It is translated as CSVAGTEADNEKLFF.

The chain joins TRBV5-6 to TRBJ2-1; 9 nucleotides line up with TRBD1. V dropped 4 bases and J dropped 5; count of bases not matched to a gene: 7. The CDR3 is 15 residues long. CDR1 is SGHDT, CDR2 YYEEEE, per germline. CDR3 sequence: CASSPQGALNNEQFF. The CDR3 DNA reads TGTGCCAGCAGCCCACAGGGGGCTCTTAACAATGAGCAGTTCTTC. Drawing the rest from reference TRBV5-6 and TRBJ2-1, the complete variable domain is DAGVTQSPTHLIKTRGQQVTLRCSPKSGHDTVSWYQQALGQGPQFIFQYYEEEERQRGNFPDRFSGHQFPNYSSELNVNALLLGDSALYLCASSPQGALNNEQFFGPGTRLTVL.

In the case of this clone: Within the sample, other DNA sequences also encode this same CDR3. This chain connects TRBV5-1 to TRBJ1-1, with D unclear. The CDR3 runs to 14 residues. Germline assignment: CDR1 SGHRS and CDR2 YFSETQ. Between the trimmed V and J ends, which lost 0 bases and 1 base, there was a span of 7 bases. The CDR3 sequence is CASSLAEGNTEAFF. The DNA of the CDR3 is TGCGCCAGCAGCTTGGCCGAGGGGAACACTGAAGCTTTCTTT.

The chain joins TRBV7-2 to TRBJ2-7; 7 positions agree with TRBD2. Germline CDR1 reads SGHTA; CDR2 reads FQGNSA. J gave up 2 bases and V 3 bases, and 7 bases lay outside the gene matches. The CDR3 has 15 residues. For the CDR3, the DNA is TGTGCCAGCAGCTTTGGGGAGGGCCTAACCTACGAGCAGTACTTC. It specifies CASSFGEGLTYEQYF.

For the CDR3, the DNA is TGTGCCAGCAGTCCCGTAGCCGGGGAGCTGTTTTTT. It yields the protein CASSPVAGELFF. This rearrangement joins TRBV6-5 to TRBJ2-2; D remains ambiguous. V gave up 5 bases and J gave up 6 bases, with 7 bases separating them. Germline V lookup: CDR1 MNHEY, CDR2 SVGAGI. The CDR3 is 12 amino acids.

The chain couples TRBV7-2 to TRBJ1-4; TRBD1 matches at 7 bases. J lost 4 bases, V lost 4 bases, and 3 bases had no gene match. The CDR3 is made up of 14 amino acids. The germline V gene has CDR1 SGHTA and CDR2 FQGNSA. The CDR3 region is CASSSGQLNEKLFF. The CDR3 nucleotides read TGTGCCAGCAGCTCGGGACAGCTTAATGAAAAACTGTTTTTT.

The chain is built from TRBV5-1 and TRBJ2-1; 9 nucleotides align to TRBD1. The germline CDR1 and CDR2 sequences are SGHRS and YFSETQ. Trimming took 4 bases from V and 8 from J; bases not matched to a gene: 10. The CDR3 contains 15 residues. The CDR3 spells CASSIGTGLLDEQFF. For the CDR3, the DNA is TGCGCCAGCAGCATCGGGACAGGGCTCCTCGATGAGCAGTTCTTC.

The CDR3 here is CASSQGRRNTEAFF. DNA of the CDR3: TGTGCCAGCAGCCAAGGCAGGCGAAACACTGAAGCTTTCTTT. The chain is built from TRBV3-1 (or the pseudogene TRBV3-2) and TRBJ1-1; D call uncertain. This CDR3 contains 14 residues. V lost 1 base and J lost 2, with 8 bases in between. In germline, CDR1 is LGHDT, CDR2 YNNKEL (reference sequence).

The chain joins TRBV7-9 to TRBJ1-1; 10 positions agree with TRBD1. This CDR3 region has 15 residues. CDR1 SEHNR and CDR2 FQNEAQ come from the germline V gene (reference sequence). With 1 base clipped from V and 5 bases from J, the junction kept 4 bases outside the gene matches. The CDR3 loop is CASSLGTGGGTEAFF. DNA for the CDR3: TGTGCCAGCAGCTTAGGGACAGGGGGAGGTACTGAAGCTTTCTTT.

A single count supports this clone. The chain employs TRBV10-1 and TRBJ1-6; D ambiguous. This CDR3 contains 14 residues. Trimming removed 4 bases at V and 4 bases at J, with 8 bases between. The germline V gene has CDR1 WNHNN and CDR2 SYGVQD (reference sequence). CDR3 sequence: CASSGSPYNSPLHF. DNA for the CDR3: TGCGCCAGCAGTGGGAGTCCGTATAATTCACCCCTCCACTTT.